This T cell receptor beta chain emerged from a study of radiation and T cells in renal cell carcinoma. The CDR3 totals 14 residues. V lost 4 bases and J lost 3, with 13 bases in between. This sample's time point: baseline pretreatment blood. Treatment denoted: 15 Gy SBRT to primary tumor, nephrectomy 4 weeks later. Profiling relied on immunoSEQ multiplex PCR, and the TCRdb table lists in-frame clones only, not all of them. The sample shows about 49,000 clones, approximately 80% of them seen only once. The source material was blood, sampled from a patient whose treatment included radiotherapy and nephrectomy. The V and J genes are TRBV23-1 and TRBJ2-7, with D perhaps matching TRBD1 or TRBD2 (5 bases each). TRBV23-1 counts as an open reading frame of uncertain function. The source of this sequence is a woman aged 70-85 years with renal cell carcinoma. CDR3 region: CASSRQWGRYEQYF. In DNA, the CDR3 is TGCGCCAGCAGTCGACAATGGGGACGCTACGAGCAGTACTTC.